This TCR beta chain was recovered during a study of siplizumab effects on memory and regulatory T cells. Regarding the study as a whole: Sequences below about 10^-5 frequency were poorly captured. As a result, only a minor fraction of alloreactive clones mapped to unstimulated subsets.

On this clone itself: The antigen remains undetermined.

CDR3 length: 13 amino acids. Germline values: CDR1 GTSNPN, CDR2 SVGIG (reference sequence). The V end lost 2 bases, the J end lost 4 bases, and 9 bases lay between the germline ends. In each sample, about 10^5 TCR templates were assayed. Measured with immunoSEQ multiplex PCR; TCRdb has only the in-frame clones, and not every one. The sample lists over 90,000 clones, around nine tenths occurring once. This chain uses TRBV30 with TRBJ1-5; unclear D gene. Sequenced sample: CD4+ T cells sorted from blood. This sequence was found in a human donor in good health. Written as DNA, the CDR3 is TGTGCCTGGAGTTTGGAAGGAAATCAGCCCCAGCATTTT. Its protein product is CAWSLEGNQPQHF.